Listed below are T cell receptor beta chains from one sample, sequenced in a study of blood T cell repertoires in COVID-19. Here immunoSEQ multiplex PCR was the method, and the copy in TCRdb shows in-frame clones only, minus some. The repertoire holds 210,000 or so clones, with 84% as singletons. The sample consisted of peripheral blood. The source of these receptors is a woman between 70 and 85 years old with active or convalescent COVID-19. Both conserved end residues are trimmed from each CDR3.

>TRBV6-5|TRBJ2-7
ASSNPPGQSYEQY
>TRBV7-9|TRBJ1-5
ASSLAGQGSLYSNQPQH
>TRBV21-1|TRBJ2-3
ASSPGTSGTPSTDTQY
>TRBV5-1|TRBJ2-3
ASSLGGADTQY
>TRBV18|TRBJ1-1
ASSPGRGTEAF
>TRBV6-5|TRBJ1-2
ASSYSGRAIQGGYT
>TRBV3-1/TRBV3-2|TRBJ2-3
ASSRWTSGRGGDTQY
>TRBV20-1|TRBJ2-3
SASPTRVGSGPGGDTQY
>TRBV20-1|TRBJ2-2
SASIPDRNTGELF
>TRBV20-1|TRBJ2-3
SASKAQGNTDTQY
>TRBV6-5|TRBJ2-2
ASRRDRSVTGELF
>TRBV7-3|TRBJ1-2
ASSPTGGRYGYT
>TRBV7-8|TRBJ1-2
ASSLYRVGANYGYT
>TRBV7-2|TRBJ2-2
ASSYLGQVMNTGELF
>TRBV6-5|TRBJ1-4
ASSLRQGRGEKLF
>TRBV18|TRBJ2-7
ASSPWQGAREQY
>TRBV27|TRBJ1-5
ASSLTGAAQPQH
>TRBV2|TRBJ1-2
ASSRTYIGMNYGYT
>TRBV28|TRBJ2-7
ASSFTGNEQY
>TRBV5-6|TRBJ1-1
ASSFLRGRTEAF
>TRBV29-1|TRBJ2-1
SVEKQGASYNEQF
>TRBV11-2|TRBJ2-7
ASSKTGVTDEQY
>TRBV15|TRBJ1-2
ATSRDSNYGYT
>TRBV7-6|TRBJ2-1
ASSLTGGINEQF
>TRBV7-6|TRBJ2-2
ASSRTSGRAANTGELF
>TRBV2|TRBJ2-1
ASSEAVAGVDYEQF
>TRBV4-1|TRBJ2-3
ASSQSMDTQY
>TRBV5-1|TRBJ2-3
ASSLGGSQPSTDTQY
>TRBV7-3|TRBJ2-5
ASSRSGKETQY
>TRBV13|TRBJ1-1
ASSYGTGGTEAF